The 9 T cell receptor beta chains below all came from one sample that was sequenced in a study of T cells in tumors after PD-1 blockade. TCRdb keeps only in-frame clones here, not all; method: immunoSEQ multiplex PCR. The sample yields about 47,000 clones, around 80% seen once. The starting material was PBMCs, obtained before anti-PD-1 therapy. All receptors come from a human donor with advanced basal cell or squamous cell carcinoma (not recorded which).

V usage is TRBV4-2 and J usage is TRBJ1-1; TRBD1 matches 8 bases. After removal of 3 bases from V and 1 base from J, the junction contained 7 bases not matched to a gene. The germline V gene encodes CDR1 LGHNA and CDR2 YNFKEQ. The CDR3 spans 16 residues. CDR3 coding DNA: TGTGCCAGCAGCCAGACCTCCGGGACAGGGAACACTGAAGCTTTCTTT. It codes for CASSQTSGTGNTEAFF.

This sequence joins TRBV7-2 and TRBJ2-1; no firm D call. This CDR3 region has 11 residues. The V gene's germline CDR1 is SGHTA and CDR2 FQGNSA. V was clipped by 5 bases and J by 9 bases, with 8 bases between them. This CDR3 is CASSPDSEQFF. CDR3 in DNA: TGTGCCAGCAGCCCTGACTCTGAGCAGTTCTTC.

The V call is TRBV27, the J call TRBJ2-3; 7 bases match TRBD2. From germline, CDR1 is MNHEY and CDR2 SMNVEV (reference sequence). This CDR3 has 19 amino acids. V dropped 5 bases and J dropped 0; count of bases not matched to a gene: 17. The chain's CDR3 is CASSGWTRGLRGSTDTQYF. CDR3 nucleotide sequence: TGTGCCAGCAGTGGATGGACTAGGGGATTAAGGGGCAGCACAGATACGCAGTATTTT.

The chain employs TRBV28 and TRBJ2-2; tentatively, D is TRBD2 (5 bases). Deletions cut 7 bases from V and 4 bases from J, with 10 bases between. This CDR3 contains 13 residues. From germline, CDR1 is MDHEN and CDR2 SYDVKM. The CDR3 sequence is CASIQEATGELFF. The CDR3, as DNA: TGTGCCAGCATCCAGGAGGCCACCGGGGAGCTGTTTTTT.

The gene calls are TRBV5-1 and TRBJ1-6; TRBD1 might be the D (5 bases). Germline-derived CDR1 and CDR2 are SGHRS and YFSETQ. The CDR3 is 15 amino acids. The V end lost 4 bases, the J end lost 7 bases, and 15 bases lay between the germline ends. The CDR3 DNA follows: TGCGCCAGCAGCCCGGACACTACCTCAAATTCACCCCTCCACTTT. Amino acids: CASSPDTTSNSPLHF.

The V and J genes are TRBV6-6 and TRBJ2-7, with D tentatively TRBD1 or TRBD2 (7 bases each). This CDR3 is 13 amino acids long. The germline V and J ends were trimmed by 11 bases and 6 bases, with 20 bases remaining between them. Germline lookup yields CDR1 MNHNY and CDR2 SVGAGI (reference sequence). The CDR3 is CASSGGGRSEQYF. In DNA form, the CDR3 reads TGTGCCTCGTCAGGGGGGGGCCGATCCGAGCAGTACTTC.

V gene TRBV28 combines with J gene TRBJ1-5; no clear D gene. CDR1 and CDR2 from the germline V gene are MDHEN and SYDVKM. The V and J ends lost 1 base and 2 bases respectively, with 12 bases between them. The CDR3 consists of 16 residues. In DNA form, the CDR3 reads TGTGCCAGCAGTTTATTAATGGCTTCGCGCAATCAGCCCCAGCATTTT. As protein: CASSLLMASRNQPQHF.

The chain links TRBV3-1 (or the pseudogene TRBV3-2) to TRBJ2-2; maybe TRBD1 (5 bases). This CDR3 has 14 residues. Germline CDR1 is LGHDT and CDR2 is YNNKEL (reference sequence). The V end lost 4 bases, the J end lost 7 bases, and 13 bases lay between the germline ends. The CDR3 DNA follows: TGTGCCAGCAGCCCAGACAGTGGTGTCGGGGAGCTGTTTTTT. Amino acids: CASSPDSGVGELFF.

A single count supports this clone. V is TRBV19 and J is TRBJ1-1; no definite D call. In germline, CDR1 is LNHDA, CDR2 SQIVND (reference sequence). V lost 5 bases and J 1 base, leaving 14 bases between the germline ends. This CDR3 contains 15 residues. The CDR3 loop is CASSPFRRENTEAFF. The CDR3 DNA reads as TGTGCCAGTAGTCCCTTTCGGAGGGAGAACACTGAAGCTTTCTTT.